This T cell receptor beta chain was captured by sequencing in a study of T cells and Merkel cell carcinoma outcomes. Regarding the study as a whole: In Merkel cell carcinoma, repertoire and T-cell density reportedly predicted outcomes.

The V end was cut by 6 bases, the J end by 7 bases, with 12 bases between. Germline-derived CDR1 and CDR2 are SGHTA and FQGNSA. CDR3 length: 12 amino acids. Measured with immunoSEQ multiplex PCR; TCRdb has only the in-frame clones, and not every one. Among 11,000 to 15,000 clones listed, approximately 92% were seen once. About this clone itself: The antigen is unknown.

Source material: tumor tissue from Merkel cell carcinoma. This TCR was recovered from a human donor with Merkel cell carcinoma. V is TRBV7-2 and J is TRBJ1-2; D is unresolved. CDR3 loop: CASRGSSTGYTF. The DNA of the CDR3 is TGTGCCAGCAGGGGTAGTTCGACTGGCTACACCTTC.